This is a list of T cell receptor beta chains from one sample in a study of stem cell transplantation in POMP-related autoinflammatory disease. Here immunoSEQ multiplex PCR was the method, and the copy in TCRdb shows in-frame clones only, minus some. The profile shows roughly 8,900 clones, 88% of them singletons. This sample comprised CD8+ T cells from PBMCs, obtained after stem cell transplantation. The source is a human patient with POMP-related autoinflammation and immune dysregulation (PRAID). Certain T cells may be donor cells from the graft. CDR3s include the opening cysteine and the closing phenylalanine or tryptophan. Each record gives: clone size, V gene, D gene, J gene, CDR3 DNA, CDR3 protein. The D gene is left open where the match is weak. For some rows the clone size is stated as once, few or many, or as a class when expanded; others skip it.

clone_size: few
v_call: TRBV4-1
d_call: -
j_call: TRBJ1-1
cdr3_nt: TGCGCCAGCAGCCATTCCACCCGGGCTAACACTGAAGCTTTCTTT
cdr3_aa: CASSHSTRANTEAFF

clone_size: -
v_call: TRBV19
d_call: -
j_call: TRBJ1-5
cdr3_nt: TGTGCCAGTAGTATGGCTAGGGCTGGGGGCCAGCCCCAGCATTTT
cdr3_aa: CASSMARAGGQPQHF

clone_size: -
v_call: TRBV28
d_call: -
j_call: TRBJ1-2
cdr3_nt: TGTGCCAGCAGTTTATGGGATGTTCGGGCCTTGGAAGGCTACACCTTC
cdr3_aa: CASSLWDVRALEGYTF

clone_size: -
v_call: TRBV7-9
d_call: -
j_call: TRBJ2-3
cdr3_nt: TGTGCCAGCAGCTTCCGGGACGGGTACACAGATACGCAGTATTTT
cdr3_aa: CASSFRDGYTDTQYF

clone_size: -
v_call: TRBV19
d_call: -
j_call: TRBJ1-1
cdr3_nt: TGTGCCAGTAGACAGCTTGGGGTGAACACTGAAGCTTTCTTT
cdr3_aa: CASRQLGVNTEAFF

clone_size: -
v_call: TRBV9
d_call: TRBD1
j_call: TRBJ1-1
cdr3_nt: TGTGCCAGCAGAGACACAGGGGACACTGAAGCTTTCTTT
cdr3_aa: CASRDTGDTEAFF

clone_size: -
v_call: TRBV18
d_call: -
j_call: TRBJ2-3
cdr3_nt: TGTGCCAGCTCACCACTCACACGGGAGACGGACACAGATACGCAGTATTTT
cdr3_aa: CASSPLTRETDTDTQYF

clone_size: -
v_call: TRBV12-3/TRBV12-4
d_call: -
j_call: TRBJ1-3
cdr3_nt: TGTGCCAGCAGCACACCTGGAAACACCATATATTTT
cdr3_aa: CASSTPGNTIYF

clone_size: -
v_call: TRBV27
d_call: -
j_call: TRBJ2-2
cdr3_nt: TGTGCCAGCAGTTTAATATTTAGCCCCACCGGGGAGCTGTTTTTT
cdr3_aa: CASSLIFSPTGELFF

clone_size: -
v_call: TRBV13
d_call: TRBD2
j_call: TRBJ2-7
cdr3_nt: TGTGCCAGCAGACAATGGACTAGCGGGAAGGGCTACGAGCAGTACTTC
cdr3_aa: CASRQWTSGKGYEQYF

clone_size: -
v_call: TRBV24-1
d_call: -
j_call: TRBJ2-1
cdr3_nt: TGTGCCACCGGCGAGCGGAGCAACAATGAGCAGTTCTTC
cdr3_aa: CATGERSNNEQFF

clone_size: -
v_call: TRBV28
d_call: -
j_call: TRBJ2-2
cdr3_nt: TGTGCCAGCAGTTTAATAGGGGATTACCTCACCGGGGAGCTGTTTTTT
cdr3_aa: CASSLIGDYLTGELFF

clone_size: -
v_call: TRBV27
d_call: TRBD2
j_call: TRBJ2-1
cdr3_nt: TGTGCCAGCAGTTTCAGCGGGAGGGGCCCTGAGCAGTTCTTC
cdr3_aa: CASSFSGRGPEQFF

clone_size: -
v_call: TRBV6-6
d_call: -
j_call: TRBJ2-2
cdr3_nt: TGTGCCAGCGAGGATGGGTTCACCGGGGAGCTGTTTTTT
cdr3_aa: CASEDGFTGELFF

clone_size: -
v_call: TRBV3-1/TRBV3-2
d_call: -
j_call: TRBJ1-2
cdr3_nt: TGTGCCAGCAGCCCAGGGCCCTTCCACTATGGCTACACCTTC
cdr3_aa: CASSPGPFHYGYTF

clone_size: -
v_call: TRBV24-1
d_call: -
j_call: TRBJ2-3
cdr3_nt: TGTGCCACCAGTGATTTGAGAGCCCAGGGCACAGATACGCAGTATTTT
cdr3_aa: CATSDLRAQGTDTQYF

clone_size: few
v_call: TRBV4-1
d_call: TRBD1
j_call: TRBJ1-4
cdr3_nt: TGCGCCAGCAGCCAAGCGGACAGGGGAGGAGAAAAACTGTTTTTT
cdr3_aa: CASSQADRGGEKLFF

clone_size: -
v_call: TRBV3-1/TRBV3-2
d_call: TRBD2
j_call: TRBJ2-7
cdr3_nt: TGTGCCAGCAGTCTGGTGGCGGGAGGAATCTACGAGCAGTACTTC
cdr3_aa: CASSLVAGGIYEQYF

clone_size: -
v_call: TRBV28
d_call: -
j_call: TRBJ1-6
cdr3_nt: TGTGCCAGCAGTTTAAGTAGGGACAACTACTCCTATAATTCACCCCTCCACTTT
cdr3_aa: CASSLSRDNYSYNSPLHF

clone_size: -
v_call: TRBV27
d_call: -
j_call: TRBJ2-6
cdr3_nt: TGTGCCAGCAGTTTAGTGGGTGCGTCCGGGGCCAACGTCCTGACTTTC
cdr3_aa: CASSLVGASGANVLTF

clone_size: -
v_call: TRBV18
d_call: TRBD2
j_call: TRBJ2-3
cdr3_nt: TGTGCCAGCTCTCCGACGACTAGCGAGAGCACAGATACGCAGTATTTT
cdr3_aa: CASSPTTSESTDTQYF

clone_size: -
v_call: TRBV7-9
d_call: -
j_call: TRBJ2-3
cdr3_nt: TGTGCCAGCAGCACAGGGGAGGGAGTGCAAGATACGCAGTATTTT
cdr3_aa: CASSTGEGVQDTQYF

clone_size: large
v_call: TRBV5-5
d_call: TRBD1
j_call: TRBJ2-3
cdr3_nt: TGTGCCAGCAGCTCTCCGGGACAGAATACGCAGTATTTT
cdr3_aa: CASSSPGQNTQYF

clone_size: -
v_call: TRBV7-8
d_call: -
j_call: TRBJ2-5
cdr3_nt: TGTGCCAGCAGCAAGCTTAGTTCCCTTGTGATGGAGACCCAGTACTTC
cdr3_aa: CASSKLSSLVMETQYF

clone_size: -
v_call: TRBV28
d_call: -
j_call: TRBJ2-3
cdr3_nt: TGTGCCAGCAGTGCTACGTGGACAGGGAGGGCAGATACGCAGTATTTT
cdr3_aa: CASSATWTGRADTQYF

clone_size: -
v_call: TRBV5-5
d_call: -
j_call: TRBJ2-3
cdr3_nt: TGTGCCAGCAGCTTGCCCGGCACAGATACGCAGTATTTT
cdr3_aa: CASSLPGTDTQYF

clone_size: -
v_call: TRBV29-1
d_call: TRBD1
j_call: TRBJ1-2
cdr3_nt: TGCAGCGTTCGGGACAGCAACCCGACCCATGGCTACACCTTC
cdr3_aa: CSVRDSNPTHGYTF

clone_size: -
v_call: TRBV4-1
d_call: TRBD1
j_call: TRBJ1-1
cdr3_nt: TGCGCCAGCAGCCAAGGCAGGGGGCACACTGAAGCTTTCTTT
cdr3_aa: CASSQGRGHTEAFF

clone_size: -
v_call: TRBV7-9
d_call: TRBD2
j_call: TRBJ2-1
cdr3_nt: TGTGCCAGCAGCTCCCTTGTAGCGGGAGCTTCCTACAATGAGCAGTTCTTC
cdr3_aa: CASSSLVAGASYNEQFF

clone_size: -
v_call: TRBV28
d_call: -
j_call: TRBJ2-7
cdr3_nt: TGTGCCAGCAGTTTAGCGGACTCTTTTTCCTACGAGCAGTACTTC
cdr3_aa: CASSLADSFSYEQYF

clone_size: -
v_call: TRBV2
d_call: TRBD1
j_call: TRBJ1-4
cdr3_nt: TGTGCCAGCAGATACAGGGGGCGGAGTAATGAAAAACTGTTTTTT
cdr3_aa: CASRYRGRSNEKLFF

clone_size: -
v_call: TRBV19
d_call: -
j_call: TRBJ2-1
cdr3_nt: TGTGCCAGTAGTATCGGAGAGAGCTCCTACAATGAGCAGTTCTTC
cdr3_aa: CASSIGESSYNEQFF

clone_size: -
v_call: TRBV5-4
d_call: -
j_call: TRBJ2-7
cdr3_nt: TGTGCCAGCAGCTTGTTCGGGAGCTTCTCCGAGCAGTACTTC
cdr3_aa: CASSLFGSFSEQYF

clone_size: -
v_call: TRBV28
d_call: -
j_call: TRBJ2-7
cdr3_nt: TGTGCCAGCAGCCCGACAGGAGACTACGAGCAGTACTTC
cdr3_aa: CASSPTGDYEQYF

clone_size: -
v_call: TRBV7-8
d_call: -
j_call: TRBJ2-1
cdr3_nt: TGTGCCAGCAGCCCCTCGTCCTACAATGAGCAGTTCTTC
cdr3_aa: CASSPSSYNEQFF

clone_size: -
v_call: TRBV18
d_call: -
j_call: TRBJ2-2
cdr3_nt: TGTGCCAGCTCACCGGGCAGGCCTACGAACACCGGGGAGCTGTTTTTT
cdr3_aa: CASSPGRPTNTGELFF

clone_size: -
v_call: TRBV10-2
d_call: -
j_call: TRBJ1-5
cdr3_nt: TGCGCCACCCAAGACAGAACCGTTCGCAATCAGCCCCAGCATTTT
cdr3_aa: CATQDRTVRNQPQHF

clone_size: -
v_call: TRBV6-5
d_call: -
j_call: TRBJ2-5
cdr3_nt: TGTGCCAGCAGTTACTCCGGAGTTCAAGAGACCCAGTACTTC
cdr3_aa: CASSYSGVQETQYF

clone_size: -
v_call: TRBV2
d_call: -
j_call: TRBJ1-6
cdr3_nt: TGTGCCAGCTTGGGGGGGTTAGGCTATAATTCACCCCTCCACTTT
cdr3_aa: CASLGGLGYNSPLHF

clone_size: -
v_call: TRBV5-5
d_call: -
j_call: TRBJ2-2
cdr3_nt: TGTGCCAGCAGCTTGCTCGGAAACGTCGGGGAGCTGTTTTTT
cdr3_aa: CASSLLGNVGELFF

clone_size: -
v_call: TRBV24-1
d_call: -
j_call: TRBJ2-3
cdr3_nt: TGTGCCACCAGTGACAGGGGACCCACAGATACGCAGTATTTT
cdr3_aa: CATSDRGPTDTQYF

clone_size: -
v_call: TRBV7-9
d_call: TRBD2
j_call: TRBJ2-7
cdr3_nt: TGTGCCAGCAGCTTAGAATGGCGGGAGAAAACCCTCTACGAGCAGTACTTC
cdr3_aa: CASSLEWREKTLYEQYF

clone_size: -
v_call: TRBV28
d_call: -
j_call: TRBJ2-3
cdr3_nt: TGTGCCAGCAGTTTAGGACACACAGATACGCAGTATTTT
cdr3_aa: CASSLGHTDTQYF

clone_size: -
v_call: TRBV19
d_call: -
j_call: TRBJ2-2
cdr3_nt: TGTGCCAGTAGTCAATTCTCAGGTTCGAACACCGGGGAGCTGTTTTTT
cdr3_aa: CASSQFSGSNTGELFF

clone_size: -
v_call: TRBV19
d_call: -
j_call: TRBJ2-7
cdr3_nt: TGTGCCAGTAATGCGGGCTCTACCTACGAGCAGTACTTC
cdr3_aa: CASNAGSTYEQYF

clone_size: -
v_call: TRBV5-1
d_call: TRBD1
j_call: TRBJ1-1
cdr3_nt: TGCGCCAGCAGCTTGTATAGGGGGCACGTGAACACTGAAGCTTTCTTT
cdr3_aa: CASSLYRGHVNTEAFF

clone_size: -
v_call: TRBV7-9
d_call: -
j_call: TRBJ1-1
cdr3_nt: TGTGCCAGCAGCTTGGGTCTAGGTGAAAAGGCGACTGAAGCTTTCTTT
cdr3_aa: CASSLGLGEKATEAFF

clone_size: few
v_call: TRBV5-5
d_call: TRBD2
j_call: TRBJ2-3
cdr3_nt: TGTGCCAGCAGCTTTCCGGGGGAGGGTACGCAGTATTTT
cdr3_aa: CASSFPGEGTQYF

clone_size: -
v_call: TRBV5-8
d_call: TRBD1
j_call: TRBJ1-4
cdr3_nt: TGTGCCAGCAGCCAGTCGGGACAGGGAGGTGAAAAACTGTTTTTT
cdr3_aa: CASSQSGQGGEKLFF

clone_size: -
v_call: TRBV13
d_call: TRBD2
j_call: TRBJ2-2
cdr3_nt: TGTGCCAGCAGCTCGGGACTAGCTGGAACCGGGGAGCTGTTTTTT
cdr3_aa: CASSSGLAGTGELFF

clone_size: few
v_call: TRBV15
d_call: -
j_call: TRBJ1-5
cdr3_nt: TGTGCCACCAGCCCTCCAAGAGGGGAGTATAGCAATCAGCCCCAGCATTTT
cdr3_aa: CATSPPRGEYSNQPQHF

clone_size: -
v_call: TRBV7-8
d_call: -
j_call: TRBJ2-2
cdr3_nt: TGTGCCAGCAGCTTAGGGTTCGGAACTCCTACCGGGGAGCTGTTTTTT
cdr3_aa: CASSLGFGTPTGELFF

clone_size: -
v_call: TRBV7-9
d_call: -
j_call: TRBJ2-7
cdr3_nt: TGTGCCAGCAGCTTAGCGGTAAGGAGAAATGACGAGCAGTACTTC
cdr3_aa: CASSLAVRRNDEQYF

clone_size: -
v_call: TRBV9
d_call: -
j_call: TRBJ2-7
cdr3_nt: TGTGCCAGCAACCGGGATCCGGGGGACGAGCAGTACTTC
cdr3_aa: CASNRDPGDEQYF

clone_size: -
v_call: TRBV4-1
d_call: TRBD2
j_call: TRBJ2-1
cdr3_nt: TGCGCCAGCAGCCAACACGGACTAGCGGAGAGCTCCTACAATGAGCAGTTCTTC
cdr3_aa: CASSQHGLAESSYNEQFF

clone_size: -
v_call: TRBV27
d_call: -
j_call: TRBJ1-6
cdr3_nt: TGTGCCAGCAGTTTTATCCGGGACAAATATAATTCACCCCTCCACTTT
cdr3_aa: CASSFIRDKYNSPLHF

clone_size: -
v_call: TRBV29-1
d_call: -
j_call: TRBJ2-1
cdr3_nt: TGCAGCGTTGAGCTAAAAGTCTACAATGAGCAGTTCTTC
cdr3_aa: CSVELKVYNEQFF

clone_size: -
v_call: TRBV28
d_call: -
j_call: TRBJ1-4
cdr3_nt: TGTGCCAGCAGTTCGACAGAGACTAATGAAAAACTGTTTTTT
cdr3_aa: CASSSTETNEKLFF

clone_size: -
v_call: TRBV10-2
d_call: TRBD1
j_call: TRBJ2-1
cdr3_nt: TGCGCCAGTCTAAGGACAGGGAACTACAATGAGCAGTTCTTC
cdr3_aa: CASLRTGNYNEQFF